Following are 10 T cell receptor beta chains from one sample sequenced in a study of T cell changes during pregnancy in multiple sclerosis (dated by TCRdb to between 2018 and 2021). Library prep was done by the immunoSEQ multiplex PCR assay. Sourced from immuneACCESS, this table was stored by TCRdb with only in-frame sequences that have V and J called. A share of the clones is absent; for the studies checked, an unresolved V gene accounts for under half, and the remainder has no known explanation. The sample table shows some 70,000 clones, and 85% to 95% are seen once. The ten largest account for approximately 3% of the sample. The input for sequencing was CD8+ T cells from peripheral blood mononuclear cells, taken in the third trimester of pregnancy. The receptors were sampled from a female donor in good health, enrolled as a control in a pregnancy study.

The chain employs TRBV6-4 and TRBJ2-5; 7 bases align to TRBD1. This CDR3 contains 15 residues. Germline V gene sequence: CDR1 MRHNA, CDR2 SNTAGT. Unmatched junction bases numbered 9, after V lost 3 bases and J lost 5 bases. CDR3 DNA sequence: TGTGCCAGCAGTGAAAAAGGGGGCGCCGGGGAGACCCAGTACTTC. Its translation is CASSEKGGAGETQYF.

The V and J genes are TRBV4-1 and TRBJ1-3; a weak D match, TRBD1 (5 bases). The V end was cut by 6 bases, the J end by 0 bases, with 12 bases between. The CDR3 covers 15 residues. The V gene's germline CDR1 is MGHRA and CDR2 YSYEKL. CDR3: CASRLDRASGNTIYF. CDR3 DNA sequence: TGCGCCAGCAGACTCGACAGAGCCTCTGGAAACACCATATATTTT.

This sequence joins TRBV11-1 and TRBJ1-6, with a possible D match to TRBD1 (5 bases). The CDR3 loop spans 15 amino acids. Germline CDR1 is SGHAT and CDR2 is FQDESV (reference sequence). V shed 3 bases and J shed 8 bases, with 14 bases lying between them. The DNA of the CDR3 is TGTGCCAGCAGCTTGGGGGACTATAGGGATTCACCCCTCCACTTT. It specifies CASSLGDYRDSPLHF.

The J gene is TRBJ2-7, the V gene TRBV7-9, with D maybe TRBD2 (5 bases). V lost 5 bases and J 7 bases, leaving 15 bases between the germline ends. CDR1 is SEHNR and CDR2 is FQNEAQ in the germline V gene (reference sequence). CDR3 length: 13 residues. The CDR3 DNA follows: TGTGCCAGCAGCCCCCACGGGGAAATAGAGCAGTACTTC. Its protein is CASSPHGEIEQYF.

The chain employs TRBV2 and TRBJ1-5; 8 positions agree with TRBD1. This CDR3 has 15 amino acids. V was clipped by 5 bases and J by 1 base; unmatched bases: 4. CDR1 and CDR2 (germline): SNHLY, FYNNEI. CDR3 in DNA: TGTGCCAGCAGTTTGCAGGGGGCGAGCAATCAGCCCCAGCATTTT. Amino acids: CASSLQGASNQPQHF.

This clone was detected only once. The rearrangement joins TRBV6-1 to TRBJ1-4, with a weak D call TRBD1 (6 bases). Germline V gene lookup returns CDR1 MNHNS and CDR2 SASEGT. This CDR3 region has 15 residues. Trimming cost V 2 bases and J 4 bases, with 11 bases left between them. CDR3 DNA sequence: TGTGCCAGCAGTGAATCGAACAGGGATAATGAAAAACTGTTTTTT. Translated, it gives CASSESNRDNEKLFF.

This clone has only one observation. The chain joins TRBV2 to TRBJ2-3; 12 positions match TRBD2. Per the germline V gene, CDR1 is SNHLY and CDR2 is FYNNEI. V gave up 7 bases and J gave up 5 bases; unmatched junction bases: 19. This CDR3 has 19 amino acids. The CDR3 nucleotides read TGTGCCAGCAAACTCCTCGCGGGTACTAGCGGGGGGTGGATAGATACGCAGTATTTT. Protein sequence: CASKLLAGTSGGWIDTQYF.

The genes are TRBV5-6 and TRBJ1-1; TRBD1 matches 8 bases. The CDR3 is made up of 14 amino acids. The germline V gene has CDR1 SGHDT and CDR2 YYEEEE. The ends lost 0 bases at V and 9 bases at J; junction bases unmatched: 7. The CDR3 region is CASSLETQGEKAFF. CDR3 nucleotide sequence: TGTGCCAGCAGCTTGGAAACACAGGGGGAAAAAGCTTTCTTT.

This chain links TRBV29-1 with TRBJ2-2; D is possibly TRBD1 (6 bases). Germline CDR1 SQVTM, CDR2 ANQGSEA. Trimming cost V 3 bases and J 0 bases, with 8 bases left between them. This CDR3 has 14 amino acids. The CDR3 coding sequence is TGCAGCGTTGATCAGGGGACGAACACCGGGGAGCTGTTTTTT. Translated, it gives CSVDQGTNTGELFF.

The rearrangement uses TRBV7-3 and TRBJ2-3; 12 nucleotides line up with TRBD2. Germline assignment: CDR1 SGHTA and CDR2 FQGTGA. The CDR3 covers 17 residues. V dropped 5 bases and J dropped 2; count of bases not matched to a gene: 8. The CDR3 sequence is CASSTGLAGPPTDTQYF. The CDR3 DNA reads TGTGCCAGCAGCACCGGACTAGCGGGACCTCCCACAGATACGCAGTATTTT.